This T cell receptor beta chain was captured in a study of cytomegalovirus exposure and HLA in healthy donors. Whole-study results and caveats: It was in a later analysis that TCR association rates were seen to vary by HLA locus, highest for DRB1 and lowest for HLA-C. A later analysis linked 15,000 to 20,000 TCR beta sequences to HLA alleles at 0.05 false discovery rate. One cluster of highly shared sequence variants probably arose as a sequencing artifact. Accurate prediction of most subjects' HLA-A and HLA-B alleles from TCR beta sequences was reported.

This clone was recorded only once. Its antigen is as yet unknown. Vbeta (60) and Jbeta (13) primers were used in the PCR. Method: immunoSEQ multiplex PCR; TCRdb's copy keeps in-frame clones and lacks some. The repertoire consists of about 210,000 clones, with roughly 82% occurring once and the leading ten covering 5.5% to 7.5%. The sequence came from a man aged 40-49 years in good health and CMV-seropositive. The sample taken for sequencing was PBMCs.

CDR3 sequence: CASSSGRGLGEQFF. Written as DNA, the CDR3 is TGTGCCAGCAGCTCCGGGAGGGGGTTAGGTGAGCAGTTCTTC. The chain recombines TRBV7-3 with TRBJ2-1; 8 nucleotides align to TRBD2. V lost 4 bases, J lost 9 bases, and 8 bases stayed unmatched. There are 14 residues in the CDR3. Germline CDR1 reads SGHTA; CDR2 reads FQGTGA.